Following are 16 T cell receptor beta chains from one sample sequenced in a study of T cells in Graves' hyperthyroidism and ophthalmopathy. Amplification of TCR beta CDR3 regions was performed using RNA transcripts as template. In the first-round RT-PCR of the TCR CDR3, the HTBI primer set was used. TCRdb passed the multiplex PCR reads through MiXCR, listing each CDR3 protein once. The sample shows under 700,000 distinct CDR3 sequences, approximately 15% of them seen only once. Sample: blood. The receptors come from a young woman with Graves' hyperthyroidism.

This clonotype was picked up many times. The gene calls are TRBV2 and TRBJ2-1; unclear D gene. The CDR3 is made up of 11 amino acids. Trimming cost V 4 bases and J 9 bases, with 7 bases left between them. The germline CDR1 and CDR2 sequences are SNHLY and FYNNEI. CDR3 DNA sequence: TGTGCCAGCAGTGGTAGCAGTGAGCAGTTCTTC. Translation: CASSGSSEQFF.

About this clonotype itself: Germline is not matched at one junction end, which may reflect a read error. The chain is built from TRBV2 and TRBJ1-2; perhaps TRBD1 as D (6 bases). In germline, CDR1 is SNHLY, CDR2 FYNNEI. CDR3 length equals 15 residues. CDR3 amino acids: CASSLTGNRKSGYAF. CDR3 in DNA: TGTGCCAGCAGTCTTACAGGGAATAGAAAGAGTGGCTACGCCTTC.

The chain links TRBV25-1 to TRBJ1-2; 11 nucleotides align to TRBD1. Germline-derived CDR1 and CDR2 are MGHDK and SYGVNS. Trimming cost V 4 bases and J 7 bases; bases outside gene matches: 2. This CDR3 contains 13 residues. CDR3 DNA sequence: TGTGCCAGCAGTGTAGGGACAGGGGGTGGCTACACCTTC. Amino acid sequence: CASSVGTGGGYTF.

The chain recombines TRBV28 with TRBJ1-2; possible D gene TRBD1, 6 bases. CDR1 is MDHEN and CDR2 is SYDVKM in the germline V gene. Between the trimmed V and J ends, which lost 4 bases and 6 bases, there was a span of 21 bases. The CDR3 has 16 residues. The CDR3 here is CASSSSSLTGRDGYTF. CDR3 coding DNA: TGTGCCAGCAGTTCCTCCTCCCTTACAGGGAGAGATGGCTACACCTTC.

CDR3 sequence: CASSQADLAGGPTDTQYF. The DNA of the CDR3 is TGTGCCAGCAGCCAAGCGGACTTAGCGGGGGGGCCCACAGATACGCAGTATTTT. The chain carries TRBV4-2 and TRBJ2-3; TRBD2 agrees at 11 bases. Germline V CDR1 and CDR2: LGHNA, YNFKEQ. The CDR3 is 18 amino acids. The V gene end was trimmed by 1 base and the J gene end by 2 bases; junction bases not matched to a gene: 8.

The rearrangement links TRBV5-1 to TRBJ2-7; no clear D gene. Germline CDR1 reads SGHRS; CDR2 reads YFSETQ. The V end lost 1 base, the J end lost 3 bases, and 11 bases lay between the germline ends. This CDR3 is built from 14 residues. DNA of the CDR3: TGCGCCAGCAGCTTGAGTGTAACAGACTACGAGCAGTACTTC. Translated, it gives CASSLSVTDYEQYF.

V is TRBV10-3 and J is TRBJ2-7, with TRBD2 matching 7 bases. This CDR3 spans 14 amino acids. V was pared by 3 bases and J by 0 bases, with 2 bases of the junction left unmatched. The V gene's germline CDR1 is ENHRY and CDR2 SYGVKD. The CDR3 DNA sequence: TGTGCCATCAGTGACGGACTAGACTCCTACGAGCAGTACTTC. As protein: CAISDGLDSYEQYF.

This clonotype occurred a few times. The chain has TRBV16 and TRBJ2-5; D is perhaps TRBD1 (5 bases). The CDR3 is made up of 13 amino acids. Trimming pared 2 bases from V and 6 bases from J, leaving 10 bases between. CDR1 and CDR2 from the germline V gene are KGHSY and FQNENV. The CDR3 DNA reads as TGTGCCAGCAGCCAAATCGCAGGGCAGACCCAGTACTTC. Protein product: CASSQIAGQTQYF.

The V gene is TRBV19, the J gene TRBJ1-1; the match to TRBD1 covers 7 bases. Germline lookup yields CDR1 LNHDA and CDR2 SQIVND (reference sequence). The V gene end was trimmed by 5 bases and the J gene end by 1 base; junction bases not matched to a gene: 10. The CDR3 extends over 16 amino acids. Here the CDR3 reads CASSYGQERSNTEAFF. For the CDR3, the DNA is TGTGCCAGTAGTTACGGACAGGAGCGCTCGAACACTGAAGCTTTCTTT.

This clonotype has ten or more counts. The genes are TRBV2 and TRBJ2-3; D ambiguous. The V and J ends lost 10 bases and 6 bases respectively, with 17 bases between them. CDR3 length: 13 residues. In germline, CDR1 is SNHLY, CDR2 FYNNEI. The CDR3 bases are TGTGCCAACTCGCCCACCCGACCCGATACGCAGTATTTT. It codes for CANSPTRPDTQYF. Full variable domain (missing parts from reference TRBV2 and TRBJ2-3): EPEVTQTPSHQVTQMGQEVILRCVPISNHLYFYWYRQILGQKVEFLVSFYNNEISEKSEIFDDQFSVERPDGSNFTLKIRSTKLEDSAMYFCANSPTRPDTQYFGPGTRLTVL.

This clonotype was recorded many times. The rearrangement uses TRBV29-1 and TRBJ2-7; TRBD2 is a possible D gene (7 bases). This CDR3 comprises 12 residues. Trimming took off 4 bases at V and 5 bases at J, with 12 bases between the two ends. CDR1 is SQVTM, CDR2 ANQGSEA, per germline. The CDR3 DNA is TGCAGCGTTGTACAGGGAGGGAACGAGCAGTACTTC. This gives the protein CSVVQGGNEQYF.

This clonotype was counted ten times or more. The rearrangement links TRBV6-1 to TRBJ2-7, with 9 bases identical to TRBD2. This CDR3 region has 16 residues. Germline CDR1 and CDR2: MNHNS and SASEGT. Trimming removed 5 bases from V and 0 bases from J; junction bases left unmatched: 8. Written as DNA, the CDR3 is TGTGCCAGCAGTTATAAGCCTAGCGGGAACTCCTACGAGCAGTACTTC. Protein: CASSYKPSGNSYEQYF.

There are a few counts of this clonotype. The chain couples TRBV3-1 to TRBJ2-1; TRBD2 matches at 9 bases. CDR1 is LGHDT, CDR2 YNNKEL, per germline (reference sequence). The CDR3 length is 16 residues. The V gene end was trimmed by 0 bases and the J gene end by 10 bases; junction bases not matched to a gene: 10. CDR3 DNA sequence: TGTGCCAGCAGCCAAGATCTTGCGGGGGGGCGGTTGGAGCAGTTCTTC. Its translation is CASSQDLAGGRLEQFF.

This clonotype was counted ten times or more. The J gene is TRBJ2-3, the V gene TRBV18, with D uncertain. Germline V gene sequence: CDR1 KGHSH, CDR2 LQKENI. Between the trimmed V and J ends, which lost 8 bases and 6 bases, there was a span of 15 bases. CDR3 length: 13 amino acids. CDR3 nucleotides: TGTGCCAGCAGCTTACTCGGACGGGATACGCAGTATTTT. It translates to CASSLLGRDTQYF.

The table lists this clonotype with a few counts. This chain uses TRBV7-9 with TRBJ2-1, with 10 bases that match TRBD2. The germline CDR1 and CDR2 sequences are SEHNR and FQNEAQ (reference sequence). The CDR3 has 15 residues. The V segment lost 6 bases and the J segment 9 bases; nucleotides outside the gene matches: 11. CDR3 in DNA: TGTGCCAGCAGGAGGACTAGCGGTCCGTCTAGTGAGCAGTTCTTC. This gives the protein CASRRTSGPSSEQFF.

The chain links TRBV12-3 or TRBV12-4 to TRBJ1-5, with 8 bases identical to TRBD1. V shed 4 bases, J shed 7 bases, and the junction held 6 bases outside the gene matches. The CDR3 is 14 amino acids. CDR3 bases: TGTGCCAGCAGTTCCCGGACAGGGAAACAGCCCCAGCATTTT. Translation gives CASSSRTGKQPQHF.